The 27 T cell receptor beta chains below come from one sample, sequenced in a study of PD-1 blockade in mismatch repair-deficient tumors. These receptors have no known antigen. The assay was immunoSEQ multiplex PCR, and TCRdb's table has in-frame clones only and misses some. The table has some 9,100 clones, about 90% seen once. Time point here: approximately 9-day in vitro stimulation with candidate neoantigen peptide 3. The sample here was cells cultured in vitro, taken from a patient treated with pembrolizumab. These receptors were obtained from an adult with mismatch repair-deficient cancer.

This clone was found once. The chain carries TRBV7-3 and TRBJ1-1, with D unclear. V lost 1 base to trimming and J lost 11 bases, with 14 bases between them. From germline, CDR1 is SGHTA and CDR2 FQGTGA. The CDR3 has 13 residues. The CDR3 sequence: CASSLNSQSPAFF. The CDR3 coding sequence is TGTGCCAGCAGCTTAAACAGCCAGTCCCCCGCTTTCTTT.

This clone was seen a single time. The rearrangement joins TRBV23-1 to TRBJ2-7; maybe TRBD2 (6 bases). TRBV23-1 is noted as an ORF with a role that remains uncertain. Trimming removed 11 bases from V and 1 base from J, with 21 bases in between. This CDR3 spans 15 amino acids. Here the CDR3 reads CAWRDWGNRSYEQYF. CDR3 nucleotide sequence: TGCGCCTGGAGGGATTGGGGCAATCGGTCCTACGAGCAGTACTTC.

The sample holds a few counts of this clone. The chain combines TRBV4-1 with TRBJ2-3; no clear D. Trimming pared 0 bases from V and 7 bases from J, leaving 8 bases between. The length of the CDR3 is 13 residues. Germline loops: CDR1 MGHRA, CDR2 YSYEKL. CDR3 sequence reads: CASSQEYGNTQYF. CDR3 sequence (DNA): TGCGCCAGCAGCCAAGAATACGGAAATACGCAGTATTTT.

Written as DNA, the CDR3 is TGTGCCAGCAGTTGGGACAGGGGGCTTGGCTACACCTTC. As protein: CASSWDRGLGYTF. The chain uses TRBV28 and TRBJ1-2, with 12 positions matching TRBD1. V was pared by 4 bases and J by 7 bases, with 1 base of the junction left unmatched. The CDR3 sequence is 13 residues long. Germline CDR1 and CDR2: MDHEN and SYDVKM.

The chain uses TRBV28 and TRBJ1-3; D call uncertain. The V and J ends lost 1 base and 3 bases respectively, with 1 base between them. The CDR3 extends over 12 amino acids. Per germline, CDR1 MDHEN and CDR2 SYDVKM. This chain's CDR3 is CASSLFGNTIYF. The DNA for the CDR3 is TGTGCCAGCAGTTTATTTGGAAACACCATATATTTT. The full variable domain, with the rest looked up from reference TRBV28 and TRBJ1-3, is DVKVTQSSRYLVKRTGEKVFLECVQDMDHENMFWYRQDPGLGLRLIYFSYDVKMKEKGDIPEGYSVSREKKERFSLILESASTNQTSMYLCASSLFGNTIYFGEGSWLTVV.

The J gene is TRBJ2-7, the V gene TRBV2, with 9 bases that match TRBD1. Losses at the gene ends were 5 bases for V and 4 bases for J; bases not matched to a gene: 3. Germline V lookup: CDR1 SNHLY, CDR2 FYNNEI. The CDR3 consists of 13 residues. The CDR3 DNA follows: TGTGCCAGCAGTTTTGGGACAGGGTACGAGCAGTACTTC. It translates to CASSFGTGYEQYF.

The gene calls are TRBV7-9 and TRBJ1-1, with TRBD1 identical over 7 bases. V shed 1 base, J shed 5 bases, and the junction held 7 bases outside the gene matches. The V gene's germline CDR1 is SEHNR and CDR2 FQNEAQ (reference sequence). This CDR3 is built from 15 residues. The CDR3 DNA follows: TGTGCCAGCAGCTTAGGACAGGGACGAGGGACTGAAGCTTTCTTT. This gives the protein CASSLGQGRGTEAFF.

The V and J genes are TRBV18 and TRBJ2-5; D perhaps matches TRBD1 (6 bases). CDR3 length equals 16 residues. V was clipped by 1 base and J by 7 bases, with 19 bases between them. Germline V gene lookup returns CDR1 KGHSH and CDR2 LQKENI. CDR3 DNA: TGTGCCAGCTCACCACAGGGACAAGGGGAATGGGGGACCCAGTACTTC. It is translated as CASSPQGQGEWGTQYF.

This clone was seen more than once but under ten times. The chain joins TRBV6-5 to TRBJ1-5; D possibly corresponds to TRBD1 (5 bases). Germline V gene data show CDR1 as MNHEY and CDR2 as SVGAGI. The ends were cut back, 5 bases at V and 0 bases at J, with 8 bases in the middle. The CDR3 length is 14 residues. The CDR3 reads CASSRGGSNQPQHF. CDR3 DNA sequence: TGTGCCAGCAGTCGGGGGGGTAGCAATCAGCCCCAGCATTTT.

V gene TRBV5-1 combines with J gene TRBJ1-2; D ambiguous. V was pared by 0 bases and J by 8 bases, with 8 bases between. The germline V gene encodes CDR1 SGHRS and CDR2 YFSETQ. This CDR3 has 12 amino acids. The CDR3 reads CASSLDSEGYTF. CDR3 DNA: TGCGCCAGCAGCTTGGACAGTGAAGGCTACACCTTC.

The chain is built from TRBV9 and TRBJ2-1; 8 bases are shared with TRBD1. Looked up from germline, CDR1 is SGDLS and CDR2 is YYNGEE. The CDR3 extends over 18 amino acids. With V trimmed by 1 base and J by 0 bases, 9 bases remained unmatched. The CDR3 DNA sequence: TGTGCCAGCAGCGTATCGGGCAGGGGGCTATACTCCTACAATGAGCAGTTCTTC. Its protein product is CASSVSGRGLYSYNEQFF.

The chain has TRBV5-1 and TRBJ2-1; D call uncertain. The CDR3 sequence is 13 residues long. Looked up from germline, CDR1 is SGHRS and CDR2 is YFSETQ. V lost 4 bases to trimming and J lost 8 bases, with 13 bases between them. The CDR3, as DNA: TGCGCCAGCAGCCCGATCTCGTTAGATGAGCAGTTCTTC. Protein sequence: CASSPISLDEQFF.

The chain uses TRBV7-3 and TRBJ1-2; unclear D gene. This CDR3 is 14 amino acids long. Germline CDR1 SGHTA, CDR2 FQGTGA. With 2 bases removed from V and 0 bases from J, the gap between germline ends came to 7 bases. For the CDR3, the DNA is TGTGCCAGCAGCTTAGAGGGAACTAACTATGGCTACACCTTC. It is translated as CASSLEGTNYGYTF.

This clone was observed a handful of times. The chain combines TRBV27 with TRBJ2-7; D not certain. V was shortened by 2 bases and J by 3 bases, with 8 bases between the two germline ends. This CDR3 has 13 residues. Germline CDR1 MNHEY, CDR2 SMNVEV (reference sequence). CDR3 protein: CASSLKPIYEQYF. The CDR3 coding sequence is TGTGCCAGCAGTTTAAAACCGATCTACGAGCAGTACTTC.

This sequence joins TRBV5-1 and TRBJ2-6, with D hard to call. Trimming shortened V by 0 bases and J by 1 base, and 8 bases separated the two germline ends. This CDR3 is built from 16 residues. Germline V gives CDR1 SGHRS, CDR2 YFSETQ. CDR3 amino acids: CASSLARLSGANVLTF. The CDR3 DNA follows: TGCGCCAGCAGCTTGGCCCGTCTTTCTGGGGCCAACGTCCTGACTTTC.

CDR3 sequence: CASSVASGTRGEQYF. CDR3 nucleotides: TGTGCCAGCAGCGTGGCTTCCGGGACCAGGGGAGAGCAGTACTTC. The chain is built from TRBV9 and TRBJ2-7; D is perhaps TRBD1 (6 bases). The V gene's germline CDR1 is SGDLS and CDR2 YYNGEE. The CDR3 has 15 residues. The V end was cut by 2 bases, the J end by 7 bases, with 19 bases between.

This clone was recorded a few times. The gene calls are TRBV6-6 and TRBJ2-7; D perhaps matches TRBD1 (6 bases). Germline V gene data show CDR1 as MNHNY and CDR2 as SVGAGI (reference sequence). The CDR3 is 13 residues long. V was shortened by 2 bases and J by 5 bases, with 10 bases between the two germline ends. The chain's CDR3 is CASSYSRGDEQYF. The CDR3 bases are TGTGCCAGCAGTTACAGCAGGGGTGACGAGCAGTACTTC.

The chain is built from TRBV6-5 and TRBJ2-5; D not certain. Near its end, the DNA agrees better with TRBJ2-7, so the J call may be wrong. The germline V gene has CDR1 MNHEY and CDR2 SVGAGI. This CDR3 comprises 14 residues. CDR3 DNA sequence: TGTGCCAGCAGTTACACAAGGGCCGCCTACGAGCAGTACTTC. This gives the protein CASSYTRAAYEQYF.

The chain recombines TRBV5-1 with TRBJ2-6, with D unresolved. CDR1 is SGHRS and CDR2 is YFSETQ in the germline V gene. Trimming took 2 bases from V and 0 from J, leaving 6 bases between them. The CDR3 runs 15 residues. The CDR3 DNA reads TGCGCCAGCAGCTTCTCCGGCTCTGGGGCCAACGTCCTGACTTTC. Translated: CASSFSGSGANVLTF.

The chain couples TRBV2 to TRBJ2-4; 7 bases fit TRBD2. V lost 3 bases and J lost 16; bases outside the gene matches: 24. The germline V gene encodes CDR1 SNHLY and CDR2 FYNNEI. CDR3 length equals 17 residues. CDR3 region: CASSDSLMLVSDTGGYF. The DNA for the CDR3 is TGTGCCAGCAGTGACAGTTTGATGCTAGTATCCGATACGGGGGGATACTTC.

This clone came up a few times. The genes are TRBV7-6 and TRBJ2-1; 12 bases are shared with TRBD2. V was pared by 4 bases and J by 7 bases, with 2 bases of the junction left unmatched. CDR1 and CDR2 from the germline V gene are SGHVS and FNYEAQ. The CDR3 is 14 residues long. This chain's CDR3 is CASSSTSGSNEQFF. The CDR3 nucleotides read TGTGCCAGCAGCTCGACTAGCGGGAGTAATGAGCAGTTCTTC.

The chain recombines TRBV4-1 with TRBJ1-2, with D perhaps TRBD1 (6 bases). Per the germline V gene, CDR1 is MGHRA and CDR2 is YSYEKL. The CDR3 extends over 15 amino acids. The V end was cut by 1 base, the J end by 2 bases, with 11 bases between. DNA of the CDR3: TGCGCCAGCAGCCAAGGAGACAGGCCCAACTATGGCTACACCTTC. Encoded protein: CASSQGDRPNYGYTF.

V gene TRBV28 combines with J gene TRBJ2-2; unclear D gene. This CDR3 spans 13 amino acids. Trimming shortened V by 6 bases and J by 3 bases, and 8 bases separated the two germline ends. Looked up from germline, CDR1 is MDHEN and CDR2 is SYDVKM. CDR3 sequence: CASSSFHTGELFF. CDR3 DNA sequence: TGTGCCAGCAGCTCGTTTCACACCGGGGAGCTGTTTTTT.

The chain recombines TRBV30 with TRBJ2-4, with unresolved D. This CDR3 has 13 residues. Germline lookup yields CDR1 GTSNPN and CDR2 SVGIG (reference sequence). V was trimmed by 2 bases and J by 9 bases, leaving 14 bases between them. The CDR3 nucleotides are TGTGCCTGGAGTACGTCCTCAGACACCATTCAGTACTTC. Its protein product is CAWSTSSDTIQYF. Using reference TRBV30 and TRBJ2-4 for the parts outside the CDR3, the full variable domain is SQTIHQWPATLVQPVGSPLSLECTVEGTSNPNLYWYRQAAGRGLQLLFYSVGIGQISSEVPQNLSASRPQDRQFILSSKKLLLSDSGFYLCAWSTSSDTIQYFGAGTRLSVL.

The chain recombines TRBV2 with TRBJ2-1, with a possible D match to TRBD2 (6 bases). Germline V lookup: CDR1 SNHLY, CDR2 FYNNEI. Trimming removed 7 bases from V and 7 bases from J, with 11 bases in between. The CDR3 sequence is 12 residues long. This CDR3 is CASKLAPNEQFF. CDR3 in DNA: TGTGCCAGCAAGCTAGCGCCTAATGAGCAGTTCTTC.

The chain carries TRBV9 and TRBJ1-1, with TRBD1 as a possible D gene (5 bases). Per the germline V gene, CDR1 is SGDLS and CDR2 is YYNGEE. Trimming took off 4 bases at V and 4 bases at J, with 14 bases between the two ends. This CDR3 has 14 amino acids. The chain's CDR3 is CASSLGPQGTEAFF. In DNA form, the CDR3 reads TGTGCCAGCAGCCTGGGACCCCAGGGCACTGAAGCTTTCTTT. Filled out from reference TRBV9 and TRBJ1-1, the complete variable domain reads DSGVTQTPKHLITATGQRVTLRCSPRSGDLSVYWYQQSLDQGLQFLIQYYNGEERAKGNILERFSAQQFPDLHSELNLSSLELGDSALYFCASSLGPQGTEAFFGQGTRLTVV.

By sample share, this clone is medium-sized (0.01 to 0.1%). The chain uses TRBV5-1 and TRBJ1-2, with unresolved D. Germline V gene data show CDR1 as SGHRS and CDR2 as YFSETQ. V dropped 0 bases and J dropped 5 bases, with 14 bases sitting between them. The CDR3 extends over 15 amino acids. In DNA form, the CDR3 reads TGCGCCAGCAGCTTGGGCTACACGGGGAATTATGGCTACACCTTC. This gives the protein CASSLGYTGNYGYTF.